This T cell receptor beta chain emerged from a study of neurological immune-mediated disorders. This clonotype was seen ten or more times. The target antigen is unknown. TCRdb recomputed calls from the 5' RACE reads with MiXCR, one row per CDR3 protein. The sample yields some 25,000 distinct CDR3 sequences, about 6.7% seen once. Germline-derived CDR1 and CDR2 are SQVTM and ANQGSEA. The CDR3 runs to 18 residues. V trimming: 4 bases; J trimming: 4 bases; junction bases outside the gene matches: 12. Regarding the study as a whole: CDR3 amino acid sequences found in expanded clones were never shared across subjects, suggesting private repertoires in all groups.

The TCR was taken from a woman aged 40 to 50 in good health. The sequenced sample consisted of PBMCs. The V gene is TRBV29-1, the J gene TRBJ2-1; TRBD2 agrees at 14 bases. The DNA of the CDR3 is TGCAGCGTTGGATTTCCGGGACTAGCGGGAGCAAGGTACAATGAGCAGTTCTTC. The encoded protein is CSVGFPGLAGARYNEQFF.